Detailed here is one T cell receptor beta chain. Its antigen is unidentified. These data belong to a study of CD8 T cells in Susac syndrome. Study-level findings and limits: Clonal expansion was not seen in any Susac syndrome CD4+ T cell repertoire. Only a relatively small number of individuals were included in the TCR sequencing and HLA analysis.

V gave up 5 bases and J gave up 9 bases; unmatched junction bases: 13. The CDR3 runs 15 residues. Germline V CDR1 and CDR2: PRHDT, FYEKMQ (reference sequence). cDNA came from roughly 0.47 to 1 ug RNA primed by random hexamers. TCRdb reanalysed the immunoSEQ multiplex PCR reads using MiXCR and keeps one entry per CDR3 protein. The profile shows roughly 190,000 distinct CDR3 sequences, 90% to 96% of them singletons. Negative isolation was used for CD8+ and CD4+ T cells and FACS enrichment for TEMRA cells. The genes are TRBV13 and TRBJ2-1, with 7 bases fitting TRBD2. This TCR was recovered from a human donor with Susac syndrome. The sample comprised CD4+ T cells from PBMCs. This CDR3 is CASSPTSVGWSEQFF. CDR3 sequence (DNA): TGTGCCAGCAGCCCAACTAGCGTGGGGTGGAGTGAGCAGTTCTTC.